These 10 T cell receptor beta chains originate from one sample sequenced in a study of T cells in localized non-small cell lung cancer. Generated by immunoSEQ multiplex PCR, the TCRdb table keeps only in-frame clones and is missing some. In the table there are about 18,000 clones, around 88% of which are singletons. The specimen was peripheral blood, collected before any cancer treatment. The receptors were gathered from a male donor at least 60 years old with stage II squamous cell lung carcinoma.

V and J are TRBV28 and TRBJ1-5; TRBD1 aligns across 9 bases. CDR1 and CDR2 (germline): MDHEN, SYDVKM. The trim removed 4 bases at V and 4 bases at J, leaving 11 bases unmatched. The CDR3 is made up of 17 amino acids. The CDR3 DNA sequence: TGTGCCAGCAGTTCTCCCGGGACAGGGAAAAGTAATCAGCCCCAGCATTTT. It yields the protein CASSSPGTGKSNQPQHF.

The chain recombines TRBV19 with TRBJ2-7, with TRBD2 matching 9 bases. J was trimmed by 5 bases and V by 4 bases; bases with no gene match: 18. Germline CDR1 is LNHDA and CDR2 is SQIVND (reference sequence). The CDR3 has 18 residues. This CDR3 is CASSTEGLAFISSDEQYF. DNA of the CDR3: TGTGCCAGTAGTACCGAGGGACTAGCTTTTATTAGCTCTGACGAGCAGTACTTC.

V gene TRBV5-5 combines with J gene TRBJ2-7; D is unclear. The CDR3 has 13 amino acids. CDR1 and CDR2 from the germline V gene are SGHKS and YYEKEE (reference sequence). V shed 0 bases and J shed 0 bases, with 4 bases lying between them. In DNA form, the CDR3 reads TGTGCCAGCAGCTTGGGGAGCTCCTACGAGCAGTACTTC. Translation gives CASSLGSSYEQYF.

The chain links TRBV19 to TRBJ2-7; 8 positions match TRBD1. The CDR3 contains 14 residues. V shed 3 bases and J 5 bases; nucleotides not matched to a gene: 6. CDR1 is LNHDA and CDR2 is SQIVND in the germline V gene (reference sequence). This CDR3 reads CASSIRDRGHEQYF. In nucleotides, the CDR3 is TGTGCCAGTAGTATCCGTGACAGGGGCCACGAGCAGTACTTC. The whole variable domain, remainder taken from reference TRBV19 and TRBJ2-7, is DGGITQSPKYLFRKEGQNVTLSCEQNLNHDAMYWYRQDPGQGLRLIYYSQIVNDFQKGDIAEGYSVSREKKESFPLTVTSAQKNPTAFYLCASSIRDRGHEQYFGPGTRLTVT.

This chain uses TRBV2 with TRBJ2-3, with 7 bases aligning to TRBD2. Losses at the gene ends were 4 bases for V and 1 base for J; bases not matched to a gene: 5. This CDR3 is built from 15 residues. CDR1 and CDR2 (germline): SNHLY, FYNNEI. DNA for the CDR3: TGTGCCAGCAGTGTAGCTAGCGGACGCACAGATACGCAGTATTTT. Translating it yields CASSVASGRTDTQYF.

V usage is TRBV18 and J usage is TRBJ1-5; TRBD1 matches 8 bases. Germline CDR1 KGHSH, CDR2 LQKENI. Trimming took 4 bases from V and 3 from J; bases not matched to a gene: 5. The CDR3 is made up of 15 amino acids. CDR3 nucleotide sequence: TGTGCCAGCTCACGTGGGACAGGCCCCAATCAGCCCCAGCATTTT. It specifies CASSRGTGPNQPQHF.

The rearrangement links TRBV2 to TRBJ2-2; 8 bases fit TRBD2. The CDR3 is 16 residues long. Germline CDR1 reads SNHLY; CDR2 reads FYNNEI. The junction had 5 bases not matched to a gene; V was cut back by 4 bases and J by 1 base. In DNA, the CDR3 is TGTGCCAGCAGTGGGGCGAGCGGGAGGAACACCGGGGAGCTGTTTTTT. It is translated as CASSGASGRNTGELFF.

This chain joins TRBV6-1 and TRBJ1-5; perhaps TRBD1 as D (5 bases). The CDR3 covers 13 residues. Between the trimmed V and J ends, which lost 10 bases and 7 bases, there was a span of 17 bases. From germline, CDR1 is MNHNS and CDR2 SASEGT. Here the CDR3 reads CAITPGSGQPQHF. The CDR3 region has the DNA TGTGCCATTACCCCAGGGTCAGGACAGCCCCAGCATTTT.

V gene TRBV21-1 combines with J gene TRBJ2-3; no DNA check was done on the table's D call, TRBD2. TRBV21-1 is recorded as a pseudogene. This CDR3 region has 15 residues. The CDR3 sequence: CASSKGGAATDTQYF. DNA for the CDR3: TGTGCCAGCAGCAAAGGGGGAGCGGCCACAGATACGCAGTATTTT.

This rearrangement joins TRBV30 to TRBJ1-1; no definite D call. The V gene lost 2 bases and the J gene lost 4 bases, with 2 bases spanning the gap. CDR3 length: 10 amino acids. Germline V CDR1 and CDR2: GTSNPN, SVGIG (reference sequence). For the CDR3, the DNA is TGTGCCTGGAGTTTCACTGAAGCTTTCTTT. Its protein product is CAWSFTEAFF. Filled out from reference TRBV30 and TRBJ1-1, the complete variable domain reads SQTIHQWPATLVQPVGSPLSLECTVEGTSNPNLYWYRQAAGRGLQLLFYSVGIGQISSEVPQNLSASRPQDRQFILSSKKLLLSDSGFYLCAWSFTEAFFGQGTRLTVV.